This TCR beta chain was documented in a study of blood T cell repertoires in COVID-19. Overall study context: Samples came from the United States, Italy and Spain, spanning acute and convalescent COVID-19. The cDNA or gDNA used as material had been derived from T cells, B-cell-depleted T cells, or PBMCs.

Looked up from germline, CDR1 is SGHNT and CDR2 is YYREEE (reference sequence). This CDR3 is built from 19 residues. Unmatched junction bases numbered 15, after V lost 4 bases and J lost 0 bases. Under the authors' procedure: By means of reference gene primer amplification, nucleated cell counts were estimated. Produced via immunoSEQ multiplex PCR; TCRdb's table is partial and in-frame only. Clonal size and the V and J genes are those of that table, whereas D and trimming came from the DNA. The sample shows approximately 330,000 clones, over 80% of them seen only once. A Seattle source enrolled patients during active infection and followed them longitudinally. This clone has only one observation.

Sequenced: peripheral blood. The chain couples TRBV5-4 to TRBJ1-3; 8 bases line up with TRBD1. The receptor was isolated from a man younger than 40 with COVID-19, enrolled during active disease. The chain's CDR3 is CASSISQGTGRFSGNTIYF. CDR3 DNA: TGTGCCAGCAGCATATCACAGGGGACAGGAAGGTTCTCTGGAAACACCATATATTTT.